A single sample gave rise to the 9 T cell receptor beta chains below, sequenced in a study of blood T cell repertoires in COVID-19. Sequencing used immunoSEQ multiplex PCR; TCRdb keeps in-frame clones, though not all of them. Of more than 300,000 clones listed, 87% are singletons. Sequencing input: peripheral blood. The receptor source for this set is a woman aged 25 to 39 with COVID-19, enrolled during active disease.

The V call is TRBV4-3, the J call TRBJ2-7; perhaps TRBD1 as D (6 bases). Trimming left V 8 bases short and J 2 bases short, with 19 bases between. CDR3 length: 15 amino acids. Per germline, CDR1 LGHNA and CDR2 YSLEER. The DNA of the CDR3 is TGCGCCAGCTCTCCAAAGACAGGCCGACCCTACGAGCAGTACTTC. Encoded protein: CASSPKTGRPYEQYF.

This clone was picked up a small number of times. The chain joins TRBV27 to TRBJ2-5; TRBD1 agrees at 10 bases. The ends lost 8 bases at V and 5 bases at J; junction bases unmatched: 5. CDR1 MNHEY and CDR2 SMNVEV come from the germline V gene (reference sequence). This CDR3 is 13 amino acids long. The CDR3 sequence is CASGLDRGETQYF. The CDR3 DNA sequence: TGTGCCAGCGGATTGGACAGGGGGGAGACCCAGTACTTC.

The chain uses TRBV30 and TRBJ2-3; perhaps TRBD2 as D (5 bases). The V gene lost 0 bases and the J gene lost 5 bases, with 15 bases spanning the gap. Germline V gene lookup returns CDR1 GTSNPN and CDR2 SVGIG (reference sequence). The CDR3 length is 15 residues. The DNA for the CDR3 is TGTGCCTGGAGTGTACTTGTGGGAGTTGGAGATACGCAGTATTTT. Its translation: CAWSVLVGVGDTQYF.

The chain couples TRBV20-1 to TRBJ1-1; D gene uncertain. CDR1 is DFQATT and CDR2 is SNEGSKA in the germline V gene (reference sequence). V was shortened by 3 bases and J by 13 bases, with 12 bases between the two germline ends. This CDR3 spans 10 amino acids. The CDR3, as DNA: TGCAGTGCTAGTAGGGAGGTGGGTTTCTTT. Translation gives CSASREVGFF.

The rearrangement links TRBV4-3 to TRBJ2-3, with 9 bases aligning to TRBD2. Unmatched junction bases numbered 8, after V lost 5 bases and J lost 5 bases. Germline CDR1 and CDR2: LGHNA and YSLEER. This CDR3 is 15 amino acids long. CDR3 bases: TGCGCCAGCAGCGGAGAAGCGGGAGGTAAAGATACGCAGTATTTT. It is translated as CASSGEAGGKDTQYF.

V usage is TRBV5-1 and J usage is TRBJ2-7; the match to TRBD1 covers 7 bases. Germline V gene lookup returns CDR1 SGHRS and CDR2 YFSETQ. The CDR3 sequence is 15 residues long. V lost 0 bases and J lost 3; bases outside the gene matches: 6. CDR3 amino acids: CASSLEPDRIYEQYF. Written as DNA, the CDR3 is TGCGCCAGCAGCTTGGAACCGGACAGGATCTACGAGCAGTACTTC.

The chain joins TRBV2 to TRBJ2-1; D call uncertain. CDR3 length: 11 amino acids. Germline loops: CDR1 SNHLY, CDR2 FYNNEI. With 4 bases removed from V and 5 bases from J, the gap between germline ends came to 3 bases. The chain's CDR3 is CASSVNNEQFF. CDR3 sequence (DNA): TGTGCCAGCAGTGTTAACAATGAGCAGTTCTTC.

The J gene is TRBJ1-5, the V gene TRBV4-3, with no clear D. CDR3 size: 16 residues. CDR1 and CDR2 from the germline V gene are LGHNA and YSLEER. Trimming stripped 2 bases from V and 0 bases from J, with 11 bases between. The DNA for the CDR3 is TGCGCCAGCAGCCAATTTGCACTGCATAGCAATCAGCCCCAGCATTTT. Translation gives CASSQFALHSNQPQHF.

The chain has TRBV5-1 and TRBJ2-7; a weak D match, TRBD1 (6 bases). Germline CDR1 is SGHRS and CDR2 is YFSETQ. V was pared by 0 bases and J by 5 bases, with 12 bases between. The CDR3 runs to 14 residues. The CDR3 is CASSLAGRGHEQYF. The CDR3, as DNA: TGCGCCAGCAGCTTGGCCGGCAGGGGCCACGAGCAGTACTTC.